The 10 T cell receptor beta chains below come from one sample, sequenced in a study of T cells in Graves' hyperthyroidism and ophthalmopathy (dated by TCRdb to between 2018 and 2020). Libraries were made using multiplex PCR. Sequenced on an Illumina HiSeq 2000. TCR beta CDR3 regions were amplified from RNA transcripts. The TCR CDR3 was subjected to a first round of RT-PCR using the HTBI primer set and the Qiagen OneStep RT-PCR kit. TCRdb reran the public reads through fastp at Q25 and MiXCR, keeping productive beta chains. Each entry merges the rows of one CDR3 protein and shows their most common DNA and genes. The sample table holds 500,000 or so distinct CDR3 sequences, of which about 15% were seen once. Of the sample, 17% is held by the ten largest clones. Sequencing was carried out using blood. These receptors were collected from a woman aged 18-35 years with Graves' ophthalmopathy.

In this sample, this clonotype turned up a few times. The CDR3: CASSHSAPSQKGPYEQYF. Here the CDR3 DNA reads TGCGCCAGCAGCCACTCGGCCCCCAGCCAGAAGGGTCCCTACGAGCAGTACTTC. The chain links TRBV4-1 to TRBJ2-7, with D hard to call. V was pared by 3 bases and J by 2 bases, with 23 bases between. Germline CDR1 reads MGHRA; CDR2 reads YSYEKL. The CDR3 consists of 18 residues.

The V gene is TRBV10-3, the J gene TRBJ1-2; 9 nucleotides line up with TRBD1. This CDR3 comprises 16 residues. V dropped 2 bases and J dropped 7; count of bases not matched to a gene: 11. Germline assignment: CDR1 ENHRY and CDR2 SYGVKD. This CDR3 reads CAISEAGPGQGSGYTF. The CDR3 nucleotides read TGTGCCATCAGTGAGGCCGGACCGGGACAGGGAAGTGGCTACACCTTC.

This clonotype was observed at least ten times. The CDR3 DNA is TGTGCCAGCAGCTTACCGGGAGCATACAATGAGCAGTTCTTC. Its protein product is CASSLPGAYNEQFF. The J gene is TRBJ2-1, the V gene TRBV12-3 or TRBV12-4, with a tentative D call TRBD2 (6 bases). This CDR3 has 14 residues. The V gene lost 6 bases and the J gene lost 4 bases, with 13 bases spanning the gap.

The genes are TRBV9 and TRBJ2-5; tentatively, D is TRBD1 (6 bases). Per germline, CDR1 SGDLS and CDR2 YYNGEE. There are 15 residues in the CDR3. V lost 4 bases and J lost 5, with 18 bases in between. CDR3 sequence reads: CASSHGVGAGETQYF. In nucleotides, the CDR3 is TGTGCCAGCAGCCACGGGGTGGGGGCCGGGGAGACCCAGTACTTC.

This clonotype was counted between two and nine times. In DNA form, the CDR3 reads TGTGCCAGCAGTGAAGGCGGGGGGGCCGCCAAAAACATTCAGTACTTC. It codes for CASSEGGGAAKNIQYF. This chain joins TRBV25-1 and TRBJ2-4, with 9 bases matching TRBD2. CDR3 length: 16 amino acids. Germline CDR1 MGHDK, CDR2 SYGVNS. Germline trimming cut 2 bases from V and 1 base from J; bases unmatched to any gene: 3.

This clonotype appeared many times. The chain couples TRBV30 to TRBJ1-1; D ambiguous. The V end was cut by 5 bases, the J end by 2 bases, with 18 bases between. In germline, CDR1 is GTSNPN, CDR2 SVGIG (reference sequence). The CDR3 is made up of 15 amino acids. CDR3 DNA sequence: TGTGCCTGGGTCAAAACCGGTGGGGTAAACACTGAAGCTTTCTTT. It yields the protein CAWVKTGGVNTEAFF. Together with reference TRBV30 and TRBJ1-1, the CDR3 gives the full variable domain: SQTIHQWPATLVQPVGSPLSLECTVEGTSNPNLYWYRQAAGRGLQLLFYSVGIGQISSEVPQNLSASRPQDRQFILSSKKLLLSDSGFYLCAWVKTGGVNTEAFFGQGTRLTVV.

Comment on this clonotype: A much larger clone differs from this one at a single base, so this may be a read error. Because it lacks the conserved phenylalanine or tryptophan at the end, this CDR3 is likely a read error. The rearrangement joins TRBV7-2 to TRBJ2-2, with 11 bases that match TRBD2. Germline CDR1 SGHTA, CDR2 FQGNSA. Germline trimming cut 5 bases from V and 2 bases from J; bases unmatched to any gene: 10. This CDR3 contains 18 residues. The CDR3 reads CASSPYGGLAGNTGELFY. DNA for the CDR3: TGTGCCAGCAGCCCTTACGGCGGACTAGCGGGTAACACCGGGGAGCTGTTTTAT.

The V and J genes are TRBV15 and TRBJ2-7; the D is unclear. V lost 8 bases to trimming and J lost 5 bases, with 13 bases between them. The CDR3 consists of 12 residues. Looked up from germline, CDR1 is LNHNV and CDR2 is YYDKDF (reference sequence). The CDR3 spells CATPSLVDEQYF. For the CDR3, the DNA is TGTGCCACCCCCAGTCTCGTGGACGAGCAGTACTTC.

Many counts were recorded for this clonotype. The V and J genes are TRBV5-6 and TRBJ2-3; 14 bases line up with TRBD2. The germline V gene has CDR1 SGHDT and CDR2 YYEEEE. The junction had 4 bases not matched to a gene; V was cut back by 4 bases and J by 3 bases. There are 16 residues in the CDR3. The CDR3 spells CASSVGTSGRTDTQYF. The CDR3 DNA reads as TGTGCCAGCAGCGTTGGGACTAGCGGGAGAACAGATACGCAGTATTTT.

With respect to this clonotype: An end of the junction differs from the germline gene, which may be a read error. The chain employs TRBV28 and TRBJ2-1; TRBD2 might be the D (5 bases). Germline V gene data show CDR1 as MDHEN and CDR2 as SYDVKM. The CDR3 totals 13 residues. The CDR3 sequence: CAGSGRGYNEQFF. Here the CDR3 DNA reads TGTGCCGGCAGTGGCCGGGGATACAATGAGCAGTTCTTC.